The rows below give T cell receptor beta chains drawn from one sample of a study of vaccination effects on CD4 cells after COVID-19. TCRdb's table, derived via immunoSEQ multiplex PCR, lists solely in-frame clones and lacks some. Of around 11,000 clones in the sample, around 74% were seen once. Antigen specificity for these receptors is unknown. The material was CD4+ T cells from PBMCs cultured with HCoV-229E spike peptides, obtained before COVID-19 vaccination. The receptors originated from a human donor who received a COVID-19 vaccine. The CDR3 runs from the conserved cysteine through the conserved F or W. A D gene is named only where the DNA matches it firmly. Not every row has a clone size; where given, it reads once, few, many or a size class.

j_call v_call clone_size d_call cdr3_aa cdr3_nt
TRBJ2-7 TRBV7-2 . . CASSLALATGWGAPYEQYF TGTGCCAGCAGCTTAGCGCTTGCGACAGGGTGGGGGGCCCCCTACGAGCAGTACTTC
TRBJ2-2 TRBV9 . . CASSVAPQFTGELFF TGTGCCAGCAGCGTAGCCCCACAGTTCACCGGGGAGCTGTTTTTT
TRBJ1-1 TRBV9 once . CASSDLRGGKAEAFF TGTGCCAGCAGCGACCTGAGGGGGGGGAAAGCTGAAGCTTTCTTT
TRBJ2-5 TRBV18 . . CASSPTTGETQYF TGTGCCAGCTCCCCAACAACCGGAGAGACCCAGTACTTC
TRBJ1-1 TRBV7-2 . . CASSLLNTEAFF TGTGCCAGCAGCCTCTTGAACACTGAAGCTTTCTTT
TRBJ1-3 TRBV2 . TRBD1 CASSLTGGLGSGNTIYF TGTGCCAGCAGTTTAACAGGGGGGTTAGGCTCCGGAAACACCATATATTTT
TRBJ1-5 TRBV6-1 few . CASSEVGGGRGNQPQHF TGTGCCAGCAGTGAAGTGGGAGGGGGAAGAGGCAATCAGCCCCAGCATTTT
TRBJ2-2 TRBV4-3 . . CASSQVGLAAGELFF TGCGCCAGCAGCCAAGTTGGGCTTGCGGCCGGGGAGCTGTTTTTT
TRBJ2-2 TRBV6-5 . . CASRTSSNTGELFF TGTGCCAGCAGGACAAGCTCTAACACCGGGGAGCTGTTTTTT
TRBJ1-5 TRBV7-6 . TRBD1 CASSLRAGQHSNQPQHF TGTGCCAGCAGCTTAAGGGCGGGACAGCACAGCAATCAGCCCCAGCATTTT
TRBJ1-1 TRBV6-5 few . CASTGLNTEAFF TGTGCCAGCACCGGACTGAACACTGAAGCTTTCTTT
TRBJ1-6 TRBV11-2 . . CASSLSAGSLSPLHF TGTGCCAGCAGCTTGTCGGCGGGGTCCCTTTCGCCCCTCCACTTT
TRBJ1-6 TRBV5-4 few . CASSLGRGPGGQDSPLHF TGTGCCAGCAGCTTGGGGAGAGGGCCGGGAGGGCAGGATTCACCCCTCCACTTT
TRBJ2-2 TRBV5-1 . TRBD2 CASRLWGGNTGELFF TGCGCCAGCAGGCTATGGGGGGGGAACACCGGGGAGCTGTTTTTT
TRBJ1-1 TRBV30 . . CAWSVASQAFF TGTGCCTGGAGTGTAGCCAGCCAAGCTTTCTTT
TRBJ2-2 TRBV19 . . CASSIGGPTGELFF TGTGCCAGTAGTATAGGCGGCCCCACCGGGGAGCTGTTTTTT
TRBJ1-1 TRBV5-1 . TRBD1 CASNPGQGARYTEAFF TGCGCCAGCAACCCCGGACAGGGGGCGCGGTACACTGAAGCTTTCTTT
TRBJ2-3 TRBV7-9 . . CASSPHGQQRSSTDTQYF TGTGCCAGCAGCCCCCACGGGCAACAGCGGTCTAGCACAGATACGCAGTATTTT
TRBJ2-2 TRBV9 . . CASSPHQGQNTGELFF TGTGCCAGCAGCCCGCACCAGGGCCAGAACACCGGGGAGCTGTTTTTT
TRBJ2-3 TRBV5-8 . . CASSFAGGSTDTQYF TGTGCCAGCAGCTTTGCTGGGGGTAGCACAGATACGCAGTATTTT
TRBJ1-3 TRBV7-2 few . CASRPRASGNTIYF TGTGCCAGCAGACCACGGGCCTCTGGAAACACCATATATTTT
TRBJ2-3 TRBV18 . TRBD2 CASSPNSGRAGDTQYF TGTGCCAGCTCACCAAATAGCGGGAGGGCCGGGGATACGCAGTATTTT
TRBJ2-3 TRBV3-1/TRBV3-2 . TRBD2 CASSAGEFLTVPDTQYF TGTGCCAGCTCTGCGGGAGAGTTTTTAACGGTACCAGATACGCAGTATTTT
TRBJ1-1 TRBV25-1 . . CASSVTGNTEAFF TGTGCCAGCAGTGTTACAGGTAACACTGAAGCTTTCTTT
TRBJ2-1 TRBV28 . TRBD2 CASSLVGEGQFF TGTGCCAGCAGTTTAGTGGGGGAGGGGCAGTTCTTC
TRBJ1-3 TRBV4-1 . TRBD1 CASSQPTGSSGNTIYF TGCGCCAGCAGCCAACCGACAGGGAGCTCTGGAAACACCATATATTTT